This T cell receptor (beta chain) comes out of a study of cytomegalovirus exposure and HLA in healthy donors. This clone has only a few counts. 13 Jbeta primers and 60 Vbeta primers were used for the PCR. The repertoire was sequenced with immunoSEQ multiplex PCR; TCRdb's copy has only in-frame clones and lacks some. The data hold some 190,000 clones, with 75% to 85% observed a single time. Looked up from germline, CDR1 is LNHDA and CDR2 is SQIVND (reference sequence). V lost 11 bases and J lost 4; bases outside the gene matches: 21. This CDR3 is built from 18 residues. The sequence was obtained from a man aged 18 to 30 in good health and CMV-seronegative. V gene TRBV19 combines with J gene TRBJ1-3, with 9 bases identical to TRBD1. Sample: PBMCs. The CDR3 loop reads CASVNFGWDRASGNTIYF. The CDR3 DNA follows: TGTGCCTCAGTCAACTTCGGCTGGGACAGGGCGAGCGGAAACACCATATATTTT.